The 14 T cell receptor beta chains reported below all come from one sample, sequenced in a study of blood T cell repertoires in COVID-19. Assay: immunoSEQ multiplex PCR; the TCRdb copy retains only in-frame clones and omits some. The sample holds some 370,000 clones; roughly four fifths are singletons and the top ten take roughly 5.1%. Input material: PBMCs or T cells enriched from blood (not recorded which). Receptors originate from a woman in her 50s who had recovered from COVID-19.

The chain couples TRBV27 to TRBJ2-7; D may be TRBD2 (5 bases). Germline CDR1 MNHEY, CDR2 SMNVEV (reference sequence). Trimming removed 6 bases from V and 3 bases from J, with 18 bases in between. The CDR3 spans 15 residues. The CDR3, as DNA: TGTGCCAGCAGCTTGGGATCCGGGGTCTACTACGAGCAGTACTTC. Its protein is CASSLGSGVYYEQYF.

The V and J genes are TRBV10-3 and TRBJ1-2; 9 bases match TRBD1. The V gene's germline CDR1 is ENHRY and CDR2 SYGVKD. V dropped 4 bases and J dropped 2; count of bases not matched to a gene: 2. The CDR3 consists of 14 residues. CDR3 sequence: CAISVTGGNYGYTF. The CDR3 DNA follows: TGTGCCATCAGTGTGACAGGGGGGAACTATGGCTACACCTTC.

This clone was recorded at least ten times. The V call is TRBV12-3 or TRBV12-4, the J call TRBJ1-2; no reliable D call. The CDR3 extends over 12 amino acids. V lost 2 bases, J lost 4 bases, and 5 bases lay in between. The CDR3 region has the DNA TGTGCCAGCAGTTTATTCGGCTATGGCTACACCTTC. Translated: CASSLFGYGYTF.

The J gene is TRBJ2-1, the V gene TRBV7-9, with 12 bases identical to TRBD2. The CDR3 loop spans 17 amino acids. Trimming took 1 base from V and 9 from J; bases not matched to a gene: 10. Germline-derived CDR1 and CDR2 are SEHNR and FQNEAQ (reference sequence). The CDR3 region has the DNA TGTGCCAGCAGCTTAGTCAAGAGGCTAGCGGGGGGGCCTGAGCAGTTCTTC. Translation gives CASSLVKRLAGGPEQFF. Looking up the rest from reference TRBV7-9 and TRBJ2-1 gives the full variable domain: DTGVSQNPRHKITKRGQNVTFRCDPISEHNRLYWYRQTLGQGPEFLTYFQNEAQLEKSRLLSDRFSAERPKGSFSTLEIQRTEQGDSAMYLCASSLVKRLAGGPEQFFGPGTRLTVL.

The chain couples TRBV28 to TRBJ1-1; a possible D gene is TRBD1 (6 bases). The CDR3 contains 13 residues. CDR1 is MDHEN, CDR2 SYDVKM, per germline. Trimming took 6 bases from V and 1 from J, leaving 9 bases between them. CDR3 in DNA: TGTGCCAGCAGGTCGACAGGGAACACTGAAGCTTTCTTT. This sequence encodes CASRSTGNTEAFF.

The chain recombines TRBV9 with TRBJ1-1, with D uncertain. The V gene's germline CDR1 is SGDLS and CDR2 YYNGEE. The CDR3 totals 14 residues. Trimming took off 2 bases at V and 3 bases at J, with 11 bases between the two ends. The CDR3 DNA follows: TGTGCCAGCAGCGTGACACCCCAGGACACTGAAGCTTTCTTT. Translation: CASSVTPQDTEAFF.

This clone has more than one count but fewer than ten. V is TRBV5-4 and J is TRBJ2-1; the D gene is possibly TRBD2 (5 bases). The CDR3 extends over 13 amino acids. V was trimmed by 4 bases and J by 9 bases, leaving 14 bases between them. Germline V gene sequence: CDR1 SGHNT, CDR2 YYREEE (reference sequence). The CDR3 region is CASSQGREREQFF. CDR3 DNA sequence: TGTGCCAGCAGCCAAGGACGGGAACGTGAGCAGTTCTTC.

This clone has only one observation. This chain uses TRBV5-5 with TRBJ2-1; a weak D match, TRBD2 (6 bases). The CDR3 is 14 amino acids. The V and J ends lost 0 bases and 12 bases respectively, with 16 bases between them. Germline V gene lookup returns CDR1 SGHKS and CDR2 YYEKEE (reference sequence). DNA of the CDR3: TGTGCCAGCAGCTTGGATTCCGGGGCCGGGGGGCAGTTCTTC. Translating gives CASSLDSGAGGQFF.

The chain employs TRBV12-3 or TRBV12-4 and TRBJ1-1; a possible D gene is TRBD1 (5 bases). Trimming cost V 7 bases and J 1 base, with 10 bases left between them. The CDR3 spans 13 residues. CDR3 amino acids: CASNFGQNTEAFF. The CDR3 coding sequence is TGTGCCAGCAATTTCGGACAGAACACTGAAGCTTTCTTT.

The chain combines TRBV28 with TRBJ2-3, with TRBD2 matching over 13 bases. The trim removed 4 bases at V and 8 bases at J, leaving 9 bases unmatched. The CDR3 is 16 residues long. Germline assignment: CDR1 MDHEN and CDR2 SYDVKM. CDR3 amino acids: CASSSPRLAGGGTQYF. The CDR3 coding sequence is TGTGCCAGCAGTTCACCCAGACTAGCGGGGGGTGGTACGCAGTATTTT.

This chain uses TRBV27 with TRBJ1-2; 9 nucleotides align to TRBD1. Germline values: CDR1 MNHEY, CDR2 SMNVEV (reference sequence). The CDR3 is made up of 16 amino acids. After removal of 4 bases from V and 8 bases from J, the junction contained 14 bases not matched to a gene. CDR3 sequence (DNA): TGTGCCAGCAGTTCAAGACAGGGGGTAAGGGCAGGAGGCTACACCTTC. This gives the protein CASSSRQGVRAGGYTF.

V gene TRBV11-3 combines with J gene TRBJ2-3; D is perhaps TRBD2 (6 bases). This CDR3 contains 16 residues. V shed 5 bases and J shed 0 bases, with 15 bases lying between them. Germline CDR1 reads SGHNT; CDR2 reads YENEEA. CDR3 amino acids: CASSRGTQTSTDTQYF. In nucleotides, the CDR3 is TGTGCCAGCAGCCGCGGGACTCAAACTAGCACAGATACGCAGTATTTT.

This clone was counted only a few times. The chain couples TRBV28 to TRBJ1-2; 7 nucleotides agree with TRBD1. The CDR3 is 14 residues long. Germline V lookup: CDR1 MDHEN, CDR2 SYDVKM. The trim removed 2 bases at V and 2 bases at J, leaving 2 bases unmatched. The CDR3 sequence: CASSLGGQNYGYTF. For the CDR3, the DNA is TGTGCCAGCAGTTTAGGGGGACAGAACTATGGCTACACCTTC.

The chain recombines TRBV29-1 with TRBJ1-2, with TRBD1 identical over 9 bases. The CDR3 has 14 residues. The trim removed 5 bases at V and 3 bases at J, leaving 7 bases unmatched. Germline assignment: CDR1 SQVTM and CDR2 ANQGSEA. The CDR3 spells CSVTADRGDYGYTF. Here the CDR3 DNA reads TGCAGCGTTACCGCGGACAGGGGAGACTATGGCTACACCTTC.